What follows is one T cell receptor (beta chain) and its context. Germline CDR1 MRHNA, CDR2 SNTAGT. The CDR3 is 17 residues long. Trimming at V came to 6 bases and at J to 5 bases, leaving 15 bases not matched to a gene. The PCR had 60 Vbeta and 13 Jbeta primers. Sequencing used immunoSEQ multiplex PCR; TCRdb keeps in-frame clones, though not all of them. The sample gives roughly 150,000 clones, 65% to 80% of which show up once; 2.5% to 3.5% is in the top ten. This entry belongs to a study of cytomegalovirus exposure and HLA in healthy donors. V and J are TRBV6-4 and TRBJ2-5; 10 nucleotides match TRBD1. The sequence was obtained from a man aged 35-49 years in good health and CMV-seronegative. The sequenced sample was PBMCs. CDR3 sequence (DNA): TGTGCCAGCAGCCTGCGCCGGGACAGGGGACTCCGGGAGACCCAGTACTTC. Protein sequence: CASSLRRDRGLRETQYF.